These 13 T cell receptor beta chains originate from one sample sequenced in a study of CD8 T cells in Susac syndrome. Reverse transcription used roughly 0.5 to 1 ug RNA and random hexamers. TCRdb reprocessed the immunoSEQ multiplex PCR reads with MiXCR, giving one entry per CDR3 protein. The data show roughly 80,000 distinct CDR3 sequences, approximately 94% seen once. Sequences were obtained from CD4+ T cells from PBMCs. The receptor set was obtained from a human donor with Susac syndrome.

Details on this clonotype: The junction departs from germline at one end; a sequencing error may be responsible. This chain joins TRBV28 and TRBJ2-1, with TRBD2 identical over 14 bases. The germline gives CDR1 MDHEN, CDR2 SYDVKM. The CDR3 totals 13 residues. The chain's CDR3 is CASNSGTSGRGLF. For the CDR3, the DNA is TGTGCCAGCAACTCCGGGACTAGCGGGAGAGGTCTCTTC. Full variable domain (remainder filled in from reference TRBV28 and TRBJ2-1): DVKVTQSSRYLVKRTGEKVFLECVQDMDHENMFWYRQDPGLGLRLIYFSYDVKMKEKGDIPEGYSVSREKKERFSLILESASTNQTSMYLCASNSGTSGRGLFGPGTRLTVL.

Here the CDR3 DNA reads TGTGCCAGCACCCCTAGCAATACGCAGTATTTT. Protein product: CASTPSNTQYF. J is TRBJ2-3 and V is TRBV5-8; possibly TRBD2 for D (5 bases). The V gene lost 6 bases and the J gene lost 7 bases, with 9 bases spanning the gap. The germline gives CDR1 SGHTS, CDR2 YDEGEE. The CDR3 runs 11 residues.

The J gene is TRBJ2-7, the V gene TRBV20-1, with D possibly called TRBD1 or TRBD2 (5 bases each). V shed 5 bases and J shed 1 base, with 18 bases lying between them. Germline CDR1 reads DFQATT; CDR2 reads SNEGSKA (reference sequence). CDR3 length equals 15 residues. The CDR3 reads CSAPRSGRPSYEQYF. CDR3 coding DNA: TGCAGTGCTCCCCGTTCGGGACGGCCATCCTACGAGCAGTACTTC.

In DNA form, the CDR3 reads TGCGCCAGCAGCACCCGGACTAGCGTGTCAGATACGCAGTATTTT. As protein: CASSTRTSVSDTQYF. This chain links TRBV4-1 with TRBJ2-3, with 9 nucleotides matching TRBD2. CDR3 length equals 15 residues. The germline V gene has CDR1 MGHRA and CDR2 YSYEKL. The V gene end was trimmed by 5 bases and the J gene end by 4 bases; junction bases not matched to a gene: 7.

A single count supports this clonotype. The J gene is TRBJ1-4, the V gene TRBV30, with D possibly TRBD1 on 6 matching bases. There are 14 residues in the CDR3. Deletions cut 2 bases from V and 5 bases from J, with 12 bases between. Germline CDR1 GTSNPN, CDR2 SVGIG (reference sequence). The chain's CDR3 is CAWSIGGRNEKLFF. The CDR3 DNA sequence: TGTGCCTGGAGTATCGGGGGCAGAAATGAAAAACTGTTTTTT.

The CDR3 loop reads CSARGQPQHF. CDR3 DNA: TGCAGTGCTAGGGGTCAGCCCCAGCATTTT. The V gene is TRBV20-1, the J gene TRBJ1-5, with no clear D. Germline CDR1 reads DFQATT; CDR2 reads SNEGSKA (reference sequence). Trimming cost V 3 bases and J 6 bases, with 3 bases left between them. This CDR3 has 10 residues.

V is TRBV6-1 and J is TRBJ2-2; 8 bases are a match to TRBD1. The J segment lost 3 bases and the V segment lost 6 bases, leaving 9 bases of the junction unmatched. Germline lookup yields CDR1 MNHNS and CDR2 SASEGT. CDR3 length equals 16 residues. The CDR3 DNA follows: TGTGCCAGCAGATCTACCGGGACAGGCTACACCGGGGAGCTGTTTTTT. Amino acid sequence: CASRSTGTGYTGELFF.

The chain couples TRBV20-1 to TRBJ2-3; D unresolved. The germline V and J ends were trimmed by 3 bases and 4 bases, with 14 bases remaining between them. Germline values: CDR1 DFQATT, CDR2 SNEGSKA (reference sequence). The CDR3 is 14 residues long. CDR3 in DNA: TGCAGTGCTAGCTCCGCACGCGAAGCAGATACGCAGTATTTT. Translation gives CSASSAREADTQYF.

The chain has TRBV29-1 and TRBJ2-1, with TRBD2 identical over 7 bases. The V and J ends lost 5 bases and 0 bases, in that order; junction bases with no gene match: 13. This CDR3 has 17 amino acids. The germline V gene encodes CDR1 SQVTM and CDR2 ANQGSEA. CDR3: CSVPTAGVVSSYNEQFF. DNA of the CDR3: TGCAGCGTTCCCACGGCGGGAGTAGTGTCCTCCTACAATGAGCAGTTCTTC.

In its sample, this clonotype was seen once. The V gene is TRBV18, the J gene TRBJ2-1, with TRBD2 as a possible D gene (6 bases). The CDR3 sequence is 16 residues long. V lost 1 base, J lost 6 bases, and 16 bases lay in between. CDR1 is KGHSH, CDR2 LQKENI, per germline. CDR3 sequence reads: CASSPLSSVFGNEQFF. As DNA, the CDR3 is TGTGCCAGCTCACCACTGTCTAGCGTCTTCGGCAATGAGCAGTTCTTC.

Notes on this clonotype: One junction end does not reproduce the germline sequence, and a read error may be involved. CDR3 nucleotides: TGCAGTGCTAGATCATCCGCTACTGGAGCTTTCTTT. It yields the protein CSARSSATGAFF. This chain joins TRBV20-1 and TRBJ1-1; no definite D call. Germline values: CDR1 DFQATT, CDR2 SNEGSKA (reference sequence). The CDR3 spans 12 residues.

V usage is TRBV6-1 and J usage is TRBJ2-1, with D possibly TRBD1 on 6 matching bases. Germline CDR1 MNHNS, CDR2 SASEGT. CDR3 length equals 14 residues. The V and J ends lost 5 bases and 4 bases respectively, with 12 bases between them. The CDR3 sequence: CASSRQGYYNEQFF. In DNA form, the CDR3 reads TGTGCCAGCAGTAGGCAGGGGTATTACAATGAGCAGTTCTTC.

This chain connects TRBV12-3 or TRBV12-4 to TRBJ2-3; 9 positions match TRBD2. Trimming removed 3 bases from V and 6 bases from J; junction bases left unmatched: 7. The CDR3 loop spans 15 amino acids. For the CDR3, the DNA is TGTGCCAGCAGTTTTGGTAGCGGGAGTTATGATACGCAGTATTTT. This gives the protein CASSFGSGSYDTQYF.